This T cell receptor beta chain comes out of a study of T cell repertoires in cytomegalovirus infection. Study in general: Shared public TCR beta signatures pointed to both CMV infection and a matching HLA type.

Germline trimming cut 7 bases from V and 1 base from J; bases unmatched to any gene: 4. The germline V gene encodes CDR1 LNHDA and CDR2 SQIVND (reference sequence). The CDR3 spans 14 residues. One entry per CDR3 protein results from TCRdb running MiXCR on the reads. The data hold about 450,000 distinct CDR3 sequences, with approximately 33% observed a single time. The gene calls are TRBV19 and TRBJ1-5, with TRBD1 identical over 7 bases. This clonotype was obtained from a human donor in good health (CMV status not recorded). Some clones in this sample may be carry-over from other donors' samples. Sequencing used PBMCs. CDR3 loop: CASNPGGSNQPQHF. The CDR3 nucleotides read TGTGCCAGTAACCCAGGGGGAAGCAATCAGCCCCAGCATTTT.